A single sample gave rise to the 10 T cell receptor beta chains below, sequenced in a study of blood T cell repertoires in COVID-19. The method was immunoSEQ multiplex PCR; TCRdb's version includes in-frame clones alone and lacks a portion of them. This table has around 120,000 clones, about nine tenths appearing once. The sequencing sample was made of peripheral blood. These receptors all come from a woman aged 70-85 years with acute or convalescent COVID-19.

The rearrangement links TRBV6-1 to TRBJ2-7; possible D gene TRBD2, 5 bases. Germline V CDR1 and CDR2: MNHNS, SASEGT. V was pared by 3 bases and J by 6 bases, with 6 bases between. The CDR3 is 11 amino acids. CDR3 sequence: CASSERAEQYF. The CDR3 bases are TGTGCCAGCAGTGAGAGGGCCGAGCAGTACTTC.

V gene TRBV7-2 combines with J gene TRBJ2-2, with D possibly matching TRBD1 (5 bases). The CDR3 extends over 14 amino acids. Trimming shortened V by 0 bases and J by 7 bases, and 9 bases separated the two germline ends. Germline V gene lookup returns CDR1 SGHTA and CDR2 FQGNSA. The CDR3 reads CASSLASGLGELFF. CDR3 bases: TGTGCCAGCAGCTTAGCGTCAGGGCTCGGGGAGCTGTTTTTT.

Here the CDR3 reads CASSPEGLTKNIQYF. CDR3 nucleotide sequence: TGTGCCAGCTCACCCGAGGGTTTAACCAAAAACATTCAGTACTTC. The rearrangement links TRBV18 to TRBJ2-4, with D possibly matching TRBD2 (5 bases). Germline CDR1 and CDR2: KGHSH and LQKENI. V was cut by 3 bases and J by 2 bases, with 11 bases left in between. The CDR3 has 15 amino acids. The variable domain in full, with the rest retrieved from reference TRBV18 and TRBJ2-4, is NAGVMQNPRHLVRRRGQEARLRCSPMKGHSHVYWYRQLPEEGLKFMVYLQKENIIDESGMPKERFSAEFPKEGPSILRIQQVVRGDSAAYFCASSPEGLTKNIQYFGAGTRLSVL.

The J gene is TRBJ2-7, the V gene TRBV24-1; D is unresolved. The CDR3 sequence is 14 residues long. The germline V gene has CDR1 KGHDR and CDR2 SFDVKD. V shed 0 bases and J shed 2 bases, with 7 bases lying between them. The CDR3 region is CATSDLDSPYEQYF. In DNA form, the CDR3 reads TGTGCCACCAGTGATTTGGACTCTCCCTACGAGCAGTACTTC.

The V and J genes are TRBV10-3 and TRBJ2-3; D is perhaps TRBD2 (5 bases). V shed 3 bases and J shed 1 base, with 20 bases lying between them. Germline V gene sequence: CDR1 ENHRY, CDR2 SYGVKD. The CDR3 runs 18 residues. This CDR3 reads CAISEPPGQSRGTDTQYF. The CDR3 nucleotides are TGTGCCATCAGTGAACCCCCCGGGCAGTCGAGGGGCACAGATACGCAGTATTTT.

Note on this clone: At the DNA level, this CDR3 is encoded by other sequences in the same sample as well. V is TRBV7-3 and J is TRBJ2-2; TRBD1 is a possible D gene (5 bases). The ends were cut back, 5 bases at V and 5 bases at J, with 9 bases in the middle. Looked up from germline, CDR1 is SGHTA and CDR2 is FQGTGA. The CDR3 consists of 13 residues. CDR3 nucleotides: TGTGCCAGCAGCACCCAGGGAACCGGGGAGCTGTTTTTT. Its protein product is CASSTQGTGELFF.

The chain uses TRBV30 and TRBJ2-1; D perhaps matches TRBD2 (6 bases). V was shortened by 0 bases and J by 9 bases, with 9 bases between the two germline ends. This CDR3 is built from 12 residues. CDR1 GTSNPN and CDR2 SVGIG come from the germline V gene (reference sequence). CDR3 loop: CAWSVTEGEQFF. In DNA form, the CDR3 reads TGTGCCTGGAGTGTAACGGAGGGTGAGCAGTTCTTC.

CDR3 region: CASSLDREQYF. The CDR3 nucleotides read TGCGCCAGCAGCTTGGACCGGGAGCAGTACTTC. The chain recombines TRBV5-1 with TRBJ2-7; D gene ambiguous. The germline CDR1 and CDR2 sequences are SGHRS and YFSETQ. V lost 0 bases, J lost 7 bases, and 5 bases lay in between. CDR3 length: 11 amino acids. The entire variable domain, with the rest obtained from reference TRBV5-1 and TRBJ2-7, is as follows: KAGVTQTPRYLIKTRGQQVTLSCSPISGHRSVSWYQQTPGQGLQFLFEYFSETQRNKGNFPGRFSGRQFSNSRSEMNVSTLELGDSALYLCASSLDREQYFGPGTRLTVT.

This clone occurred once. This chain links TRBV19 with TRBJ1-5; TRBD1 matches at 8 bases. The CDR3 length is 15 residues. Trimming at V came to 5 bases and at J to 4 bases, leaving 7 bases not matched to a gene. Germline CDR1 reads LNHDA; CDR2 reads SQIVND (reference sequence). The CDR3 DNA reads TGTGCCAGTAGTTTCAGGGGGCAGGGGAATCAGCCCCAGCATTTT. Translated: CASSFRGQGNQPQHF.

The chain couples TRBV4-1 to TRBJ2-2; D may be TRBD1 (6 bases). V lost 0 bases and J 3 bases, leaving 17 bases between the germline ends. The V gene's germline CDR1 is MGHRA and CDR2 YSYEKL. This CDR3 is built from 18 residues. CDR3 nucleotides: TGCGCCAGCAGCCAAGACCGAGATGGGACACATCACACCGGGGAGCTGTTTTTT. It translates to CASSQDRDGTHHTGELFF.